This passage covers 27 T cell receptor beta chains from one sample sequenced in a study of beta chain features in type 1 diabetes. Every bit of the isolated RNA underwent reverse transcription, so sequencing read expressed TCRB transcripts. Only in-frame clones appear in the TCRdb table, and some are missing; sequencing was by immunoSEQ multiplex PCR. Here the sample spans hundreds of thousands of clones, roughly 15% being singletons. What was sequenced was naive CD4+ T cells from blood. The receptor set was obtained from a woman younger than 30 in good health.

The V gene is TRBV5-1, the J gene TRBJ2-7; tentative D call: TRBD2 (5 bases). The CDR3 runs 16 residues. V dropped 1 base and J dropped 3 bases, with 17 bases sitting between them. CDR1 and CDR2 (germline): SGHRS, YFSETQ. This CDR3 is CASSLSISGEGYEQYF. DNA of the CDR3: TGCGCCAGCAGCTTGAGTATCAGCGGAGAAGGCTACGAGCAGTACTTC.

The chain uses TRBV15 and TRBJ2-1, with TRBD2 matching 10 bases. Looked up from germline, CDR1 is LNHNV and CDR2 is YYDKDF (reference sequence). This CDR3 comprises 17 residues. The V segment lost 3 bases and the J segment 0 bases; nucleotides outside the gene matches: 5. DNA for the CDR3: TGTGCCACCAGCAGCCTAGCGGGAGAAGTCTCCTACAATGAGCAGTTCTTC. Its translation: CATSSLAGEVSYNEQFF.

The table lists this clone with a few counts. The rearrangement joins TRBV19 to TRBJ1-1; 7 bases map to TRBD1. The CDR3 has 12 amino acids. V lost 7 bases, J lost 11 bases, and 10 bases stayed unmatched. Germline CDR1 LNHDA, CDR2 SQIVND (reference sequence). The CDR3 DNA sequence: TGTGCCAGTACAATTGAGGGGGCTAATGCTTTCTTT. This codes for CASTIEGANAFF.

As to this clone: At the DNA level, this CDR3 is encoded by other sequences in the same sample as well. This chain joins TRBV7-9 and TRBJ2-3; no clear D gene. The CDR3 consists of 13 residues. Germline loops: CDR1 SEHNR, CDR2 FQNEAQ (reference sequence). V gave up 2 bases and J gave up 1 base, with 4 bases separating them. In DNA, the CDR3 is TGTGCCAGCAGCTTACAGGGCACAGATACGCAGTATTTT. This sequence encodes CASSLQGTDTQYF. Based on the CDR3 plus reference TRBV7-9 and TRBJ2-3, the full variable domain is DTGVSQNPRHKITKRGQNVTFRCDPISEHNRLYWYRQTLGQGPEFLTYFQNEAQLEKSRLLSDRFSAERPKGSFSTLEIQRTEQGDSAMYLCASSLQGTDTQYFGPGTRLTVL.

The rearrangement links TRBV4-1 to TRBJ2-2; 10 nucleotides agree with TRBD1. V shed 4 bases and J 8 bases; nucleotides not matched to a gene: 10. The CDR3 spans 16 residues. Germline V CDR1 and CDR2: MGHRA, YSYEKL. CDR3 residues: CASSLPTDRGHGELFF. The CDR3 bases are TGCGCCAGCAGCCTCCCGACCGACAGGGGGCATGGGGAGCTGTTTTTT.

To note about this clone: Other nucleotide sequences in the sample specify the same CDR3. The V gene is TRBV29-1, the J gene TRBJ1-1; 9 nucleotides match TRBD1. Looked up from germline, CDR1 is SQVTM and CDR2 is ANQGSEA. This CDR3 is 14 amino acids long. Trimming at V came to 4 bases and at J to 4 bases, leaving 7 bases not matched to a gene. The CDR3 coding sequence is TGCAGCGTTGCTGGGGGACAGGGTGTCACTGAAGCTTTCTTT. It translates to CSVAGGQGVTEAFF.

This clone was counted a few times. The chain carries TRBV5-6 and TRBJ2-7; tentatively, D is TRBD2 (6 bases). CDR1 is SGHDT and CDR2 is YYEEEE in the germline V gene. With 6 bases removed from V and 3 bases from J, the gap between germline ends came to 19 bases. This CDR3 is built from 15 residues. The CDR3 spells CASKRGMEGFYEQYF. The DNA of the CDR3 is TGTGCCAGCAAAAGAGGTATGGAGGGATTCTACGAGCAGTACTTC. The full variable domain, in which reference TRBV5-6 and TRBJ2-7 provide the parts outside the CDR3, is DAGVTQSPTHLIKTRGQQVTLRCSPKSGHDTVSWYQQALGQGPQFIFQYYEEEERQRGNFPDRFSGHQFPNYSSELNVNALLLGDSALYLCASKRGMEGFYEQYFGPGTRLTVT.

V gene TRBV2 combines with J gene TRBJ2-4, with 9 nucleotides matching TRBD2. This CDR3 spans 17 amino acids. J was trimmed by 7 bases and V by 8 bases; bases with no gene match: 18. Germline V gives CDR1 SNHLY, CDR2 FYNNEI. CDR3 residues: CASRGFTGGRAENIQYF. DNA for the CDR3: TGTGCCAGCCGGGGGTTTACTGGCGGGAGGGCCGAGAACATTCAGTACTTC.

A few counts support this clone. V usage is TRBV10-3 and J usage is TRBJ2-5; D may be TRBD2 (5 bases). V was clipped by 4 bases and J by 2 bases, with 11 bases between them. Germline V gene sequence: CDR1 ENHRY, CDR2 SYGVKD. The CDR3 is 14 amino acids. As DNA, the CDR3 is TGTGCCATCAGTGGGGTCGGCGGGCAAGAGACCCAGTACTTC. Its translation: CAISGVGGQETQYF.

The V and J genes are TRBV7-9 and TRBJ1-1; D is undetermined. V shed 1 base and J shed 8 bases, with 5 bases lying between them. From germline, CDR1 is SEHNR and CDR2 FQNEAQ (reference sequence). The CDR3 is 11 residues long. For the CDR3, the DNA is TGTGCCAGCAGCTTAGGGAAGGAAGCTTTCTTT. Translating it yields CASSLGKEAFF.

The chain is built from TRBV29-1 and TRBJ2-7; D unclear. V dropped 6 bases and J dropped 0 bases, with 9 bases sitting between them. CDR3 length: 12 amino acids. Per the germline V gene, CDR1 is SQVTM and CDR2 is ANQGSEA. This CDR3 reads CSVSQSSYEQYF. The CDR3 nucleotides read TGCAGCGTGAGTCAAAGCTCCTACGAGCAGTACTTC.

Note on this clone: At one boundary the junction diverges from the germline segment, which might be a read error. The chain couples TRBV5-4 to TRBJ2-3, with D possibly being TRBD2 (6 bases). There are 16 residues in the CDR3. The germline V gene has CDR1 SGHNT and CDR2 YYREEE (reference sequence). The chain's CDR3 is CASSQDRAGPTDTQYF. The CDR3 DNA reads TGCGCCAGCAGCCAAGATCGTGCGGGACCCACAGATACGCAGTATTTT.

This clone was found many times. The chain links TRBV10-3 to TRBJ2-1; 10 positions match TRBD2. Germline-derived CDR1 and CDR2 are ENHRY and SYGVKD. This CDR3 is 16 amino acids long. The ends lost 3 bases at V and 7 bases at J; junction bases unmatched: 9. The CDR3 DNA is TGTGCCATCAGTGAATCTAGCGGGAGTGTGGCAAATGAGCAGTTCTTC. This sequence encodes CAISESSGSVANEQFF.

In regard to this clone: Other nucleotide sequences in the sample specify the same CDR3. This chain uses TRBV6-5 with TRBJ2-7; D is unclear. With 3 bases removed from V and 2 bases from J, the gap between germline ends came to 11 bases. The V gene's germline CDR1 is MNHEY and CDR2 SVGAGI. The CDR3 is 14 residues long. The CDR3 DNA reads TGTGCCAGCAGTTATTCGGCAGGAACCTACGAGCAGTACTTC. Protein sequence: CASSYSAGTYEQYF.

This clone was seen only a few times. This chain joins TRBV19 and TRBJ2-1; D is uncertain. Trimming cost V 5 bases and J 9 bases, with 11 bases left between them. CDR1 is LNHDA and CDR2 is SQIVND in the germline V gene (reference sequence). The CDR3 totals 12 residues. This CDR3 is CASSFPRGEQFF. CDR3 DNA: TGTGCCAGTAGTTTCCCCCGTGGTGAGCAGTTCTTC.

This clone was counted a single time. V and J are TRBV18 and TRBJ1-2; possibly TRBD1 for D (6 bases). This CDR3 is built from 13 residues. V was shortened by 5 bases and J by 4 bases, with 11 bases between the two germline ends. The germline gives CDR1 KGHSH, CDR2 LQKENI. CDR3 nucleotides: TGTGCCAGCTCAGACGACAGGTCCTATGGCTACACCTTC. Protein: CASSDDRSYGYTF.

The genes are TRBV7-3 and TRBJ2-1; no reliable D call. Germline CDR1 reads SGHTA; CDR2 reads FQGTGA. This CDR3 has 14 residues. The ends were cut back, 5 bases at V and 2 bases at J, with 10 bases in the middle. The CDR3, as DNA: TGTGCCAGCAGCCCTGGACGGACCTACAATGAGCAGTTCTTC. It yields the protein CASSPGRTYNEQFF.

This clone was recorded a few times. J is TRBJ2-2 and V is TRBV10-3; 8 bases are a match to TRBD2. The CDR3 has 16 residues. Germline lookup yields CDR1 ENHRY and CDR2 SYGVKD. V trimming: 3 bases; J trimming: 3 bases; junction bases outside the gene matches: 6. This CDR3 reads CAISESGTRDTGELFF. The CDR3 DNA follows: TGTGCCATCAGTGAATCCGGGACTAGGGACACCGGGGAGCTGTTTTTT.

This clone has only a few counts. The CDR3 sequence is CASSLLLRTGGHYEQYF. CDR3 DNA: TGTGCCAGCAGCTTGCTGCTCAGGACAGGGGGGCACTACGAGCAGTACTTC. The chain has TRBV5-8 and TRBJ2-7; 10 bases agree with TRBD1. The ends lost 1 base at V and 3 bases at J; junction bases unmatched: 10. CDR1 is SGHTS and CDR2 is YDEGEE in the germline V gene. The CDR3 covers 17 residues. The full variable domain, in which reference TRBV5-8 and TRBJ2-7 provide the parts outside the CDR3, is EAGVTQSPTHLIKTRGQQATLRCSPISGHTSVYWYQQALGLGLQFLLWYDEGEERNRGNFPPRFSGRQFPNYSSELNVNALELEDSALYLCASSLLLRTGGHYEQYFGPGTRLTVT.

With respect to this clone: This sample includes further DNA sequences coding for the same CDR3. The chain links TRBV4-2 to TRBJ2-3; no firm D call. The CDR3 consists of 14 residues. Germline V gives CDR1 LGHNA, CDR2 YNFKEQ. Between the trimmed V and J ends, which lost 3 bases and 4 bases, there was a span of 11 bases. In nucleotides, the CDR3 is TGTGCCAGCAGCCAGGAACTGGGTCCAGATACGCAGTATTTT. Its translation is CASSQELGPDTQYF.

The chain employs TRBV5-4 and TRBJ2-1; D is uncertain. V lost 1 base and J 6 bases, leaving 11 bases between the germline ends. The CDR3 totals 14 residues. Germline-derived CDR1 and CDR2 are SGHNT and YYREEE (reference sequence). The CDR3 DNA sequence: TGTGCCAGCAGCTTGAATTCGGGCAGCAATGAGCAGTTCTTC. Encoded protein: CASSLNSGSNEQFF.

The chain carries TRBV11-2 and TRBJ2-1; D not certain. This CDR3 has 13 residues. The V end was cut by 0 bases, the J end by 2 bases, with 2 bases between. Germline assignment: CDR1 SGHAT and CDR2 FQNNGV. The CDR3 spells CASSLEPYNEQFF. As DNA, the CDR3 is TGTGCCAGCAGCTTAGAGCCCTACAATGAGCAGTTCTTC.

The rearrangement joins TRBV10-2 to TRBJ2-2, with 8 bases that match TRBD2. This CDR3 spans 14 amino acids. The junction had 6 bases not matched to a gene; V was cut back by 8 bases and J by 4 bases. The germline V gene has CDR1 WSHSY and CDR2 SAAADI. The CDR3 protein is CASGRLAFTGELFF. In nucleotides, the CDR3 is TGCGCCAGCGGCCGACTAGCGTTCACCGGGGAGCTGTTTTTT.

This clone appeared a few times. This rearrangement joins TRBV29-1 to TRBJ1-3, with D tentatively TRBD1 (5 bases). Germline CDR1 reads SQVTM; CDR2 reads ANQGSEA. Trimming removed 5 bases from V and 4 bases from J, with 12 bases in between. The CDR3 is 13 amino acids. The CDR3 nucleotides are TGCAGCGTTAACCTCCAGGGAGGAAACACCATATATTTT. It specifies CSVNLQGGNTIYF.

The chain recombines TRBV7-2 with TRBJ2-1, with 7 positions matching TRBD1. This CDR3 comprises 13 residues. After removal of 5 bases from V and 4 bases from J, the junction contained 2 bases not matched to a gene. Germline V lookup: CDR1 SGHTA, CDR2 FQGNSA. The CDR3: CASSRGQYNEQFF. The CDR3 DNA is TGTGCCAGCAGCCGGGGACAGTACAATGAGCAGTTCTTC.

This clone was found a few times. V and J are TRBV7-3 and TRBJ2-4; the match to TRBD1 covers 7 bases. The CDR3 runs to 13 residues. Germline lookup yields CDR1 SGHTA and CDR2 FQGTGA. The J segment lost 8 bases and the V segment lost 2 bases, leaving 3 bases of the junction unmatched. The CDR3 loop reads CASSLVGTDIQYF. DNA of the CDR3: TGTGCCAGCAGCTTAGTGGGGACAGACATTCAGTACTTC.

This clone showed up just a few times. This chain connects TRBV29-1 to TRBJ2-1; D possibly matches TRBD1 or TRBD2 (5 bases each). The germline V and J ends were trimmed by 4 bases and 6 bases, with 28 bases remaining between them. The germline gives CDR1 SQVTM, CDR2 ANQGSEA. The length of the CDR3 is 18 residues. CDR3 loop: CSVVWVFSGTGGGNEQFF. For the CDR3, the DNA is TGCAGCGTTGTTTGGGTATTTTCGGGGACCGGCGGTGGCAATGAGCAGTTCTTC.